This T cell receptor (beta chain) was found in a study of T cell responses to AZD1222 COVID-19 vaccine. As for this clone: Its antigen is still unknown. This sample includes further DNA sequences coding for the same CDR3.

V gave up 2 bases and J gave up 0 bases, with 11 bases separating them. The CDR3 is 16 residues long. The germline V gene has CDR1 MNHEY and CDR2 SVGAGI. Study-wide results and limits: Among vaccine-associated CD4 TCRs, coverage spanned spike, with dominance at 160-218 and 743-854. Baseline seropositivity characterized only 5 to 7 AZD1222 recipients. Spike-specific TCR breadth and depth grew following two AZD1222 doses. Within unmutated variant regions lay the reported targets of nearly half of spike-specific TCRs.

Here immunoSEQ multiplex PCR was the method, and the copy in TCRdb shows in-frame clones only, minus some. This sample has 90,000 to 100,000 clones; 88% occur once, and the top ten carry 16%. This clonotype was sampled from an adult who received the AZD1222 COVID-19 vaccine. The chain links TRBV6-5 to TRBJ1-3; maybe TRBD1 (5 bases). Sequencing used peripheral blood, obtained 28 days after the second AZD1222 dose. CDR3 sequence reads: CASSYDGGNSGNTIYF. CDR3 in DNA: TGTGCCAGCAGTTACGATGGGGGGAACTCTGGAAACACCATATATTTT.